This T cell receptor (beta chain) was recorded in a study of T cells in Graves' hyperthyroidism and ophthalmopathy. Study summary: Peripheral blood was collected at initial diagnosis, before any treatment.

Patients were excluded because of uncontrolled infection, other autoimmune disease, pregnancy or lactation. The study based diagnoses on clinical symptoms, serum thyroxine and TRAb, thyroid ultrasound and orbital computed tomography. This CDR3 contains 14 residues. Germline assignment: CDR1 KGHSH and CDR2 LQKENI. V gave up 8 bases and J gave up 1 base, with 14 bases separating them. The investigators amplified TCR beta CDR3 regions from RNA transcripts. The HTBI set primed first-round TCR CDR3 RT-PCR. Each CDR3 protein gets one entry after TCRdb re-called the multiplex PCR reads with MiXCR. The sample records 500,000 to 550,000 distinct CDR3 sequences, less than 20% being singletons. This clonotype has a count of ten or more. The antigen remains unidentified. Study results and caveats: Blood also carried most thyroid clonotypes expanded above 0.001.

Sequenced sample: blood. The clonotype was recovered from a man aged 35-49 years with Graves' ophthalmopathy. The chain links TRBV18 to TRBJ1-1; D unresolved. CDR3 protein: CASTRDSGNTEAFF. CDR3 sequence (DNA): TGTGCCAGCACACGCGATTCGGGGAACACTGAAGCTTTCTTT.